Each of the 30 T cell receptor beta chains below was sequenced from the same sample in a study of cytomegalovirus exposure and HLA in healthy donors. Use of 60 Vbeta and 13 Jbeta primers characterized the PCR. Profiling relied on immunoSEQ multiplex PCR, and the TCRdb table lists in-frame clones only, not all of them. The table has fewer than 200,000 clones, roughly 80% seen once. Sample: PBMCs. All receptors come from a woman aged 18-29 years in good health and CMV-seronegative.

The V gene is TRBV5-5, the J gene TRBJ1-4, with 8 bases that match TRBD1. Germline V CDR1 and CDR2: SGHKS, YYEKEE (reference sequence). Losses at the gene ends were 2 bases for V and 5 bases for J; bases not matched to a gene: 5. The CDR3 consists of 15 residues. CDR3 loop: CASSFSGTGNEKLFF. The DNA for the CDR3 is TGTGCCAGCAGCTTTTCCGGGACAGGCAATGAAAAACTGTTTTTT.

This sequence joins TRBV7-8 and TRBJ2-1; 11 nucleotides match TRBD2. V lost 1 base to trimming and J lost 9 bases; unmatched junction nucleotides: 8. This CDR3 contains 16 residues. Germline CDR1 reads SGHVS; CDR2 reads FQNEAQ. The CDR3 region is CASSLDGGSGRAEQFF. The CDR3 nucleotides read TGTGCCAGCAGCTTAGACGGTGGTAGCGGGAGGGCTGAGCAGTTCTTC.

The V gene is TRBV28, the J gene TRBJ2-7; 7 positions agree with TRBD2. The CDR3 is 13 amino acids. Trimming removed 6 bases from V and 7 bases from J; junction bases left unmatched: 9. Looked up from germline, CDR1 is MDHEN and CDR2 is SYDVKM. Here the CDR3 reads CASRAGSDAEQYF. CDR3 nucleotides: TGTGCCAGCAGAGCGGGGTCGGACGCAGAGCAGTACTTC.

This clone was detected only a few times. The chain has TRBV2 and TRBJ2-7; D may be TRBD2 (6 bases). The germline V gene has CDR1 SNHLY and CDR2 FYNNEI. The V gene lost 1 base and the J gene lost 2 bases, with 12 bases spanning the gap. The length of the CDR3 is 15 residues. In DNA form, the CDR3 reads TGTGCCAGCAGTGAAGGGGCTAGCGTCGCCTACGAGCAGTACTTC. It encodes CASSEGASVAYEQYF.

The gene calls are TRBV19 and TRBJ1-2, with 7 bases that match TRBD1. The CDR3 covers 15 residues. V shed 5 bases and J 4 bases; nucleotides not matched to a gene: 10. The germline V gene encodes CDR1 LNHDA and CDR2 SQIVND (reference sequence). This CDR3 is CASSGQKQGSYGYTF. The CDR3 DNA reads TGTGCCAGTAGTGGCCAGAAACAGGGGAGCTATGGCTACACCTTC.

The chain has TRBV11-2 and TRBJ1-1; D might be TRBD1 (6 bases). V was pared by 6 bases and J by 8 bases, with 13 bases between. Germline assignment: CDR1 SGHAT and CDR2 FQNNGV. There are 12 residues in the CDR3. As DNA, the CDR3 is TGTGCCAGCAGTCCAAGGGGGATCGAAGCTTTCTTT. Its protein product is CASSPRGIEAFF.

CDR3: CASSLFRLLDYGYTF. The DNA of the CDR3 is TGTGCCAGCAGCTTGTTTAGACTTCTCGACTATGGCTACACCTTC. The rearrangement links TRBV5-8 to TRBJ1-2; D is unclear. The CDR3 extends over 15 amino acids. From germline, CDR1 is SGHTS and CDR2 YDEGEE. The V end was cut by 1 base, the J end by 3 bases, with 13 bases between. Based on the CDR3 plus reference TRBV5-8 and TRBJ1-2, the full variable domain is EAGVTQSPTHLIKTRGQQATLRCSPISGHTSVYWYQQALGLGLQFLLWYDEGEERNRGNFPPRFSGRQFPNYSSELNVNALELEDSALYLCASSLFRLLDYGYTFGSGTRLTVV.

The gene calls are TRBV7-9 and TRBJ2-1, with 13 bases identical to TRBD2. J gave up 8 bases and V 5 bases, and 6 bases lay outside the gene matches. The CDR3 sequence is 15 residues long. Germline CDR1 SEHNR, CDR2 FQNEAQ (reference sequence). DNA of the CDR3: TGTGCCAGCAGCCCGGGACTAGCGGGATATTATGAGCAGTTCTTC. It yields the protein CASSPGLAGYYEQFF.

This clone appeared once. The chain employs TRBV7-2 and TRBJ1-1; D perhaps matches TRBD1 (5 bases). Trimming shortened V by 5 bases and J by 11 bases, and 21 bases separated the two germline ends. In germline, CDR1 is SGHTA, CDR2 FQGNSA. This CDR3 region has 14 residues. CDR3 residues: CASSPRDLTLPAFF. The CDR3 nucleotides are TGTGCCAGCAGCCCACGGGACTTAACGTTACCGGCTTTCTTT.

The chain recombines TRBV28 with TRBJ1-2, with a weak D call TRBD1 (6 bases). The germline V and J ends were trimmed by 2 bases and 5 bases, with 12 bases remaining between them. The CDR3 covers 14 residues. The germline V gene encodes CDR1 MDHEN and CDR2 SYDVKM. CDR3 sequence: CASSLADRRYGYTF. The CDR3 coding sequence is TGTGCCAGCAGTTTAGCAGACAGGCGTTATGGCTACACCTTC.

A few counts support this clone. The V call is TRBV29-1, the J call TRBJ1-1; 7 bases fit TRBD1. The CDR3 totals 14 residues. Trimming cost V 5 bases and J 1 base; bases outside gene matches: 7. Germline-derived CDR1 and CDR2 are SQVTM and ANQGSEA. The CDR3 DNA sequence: TGCAGCGTTAAAATGACAGGGACGAACACTGAAGCTTTCTTT. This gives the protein CSVKMTGTNTEAFF.

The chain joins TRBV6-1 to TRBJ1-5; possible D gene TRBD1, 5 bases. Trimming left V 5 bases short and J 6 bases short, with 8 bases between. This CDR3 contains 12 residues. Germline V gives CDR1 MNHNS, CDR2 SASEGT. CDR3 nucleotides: TGTGCCAGCAGTTATGGGGCTCAGCCCCAGCATTTT. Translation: CASSYGAQPQHF.

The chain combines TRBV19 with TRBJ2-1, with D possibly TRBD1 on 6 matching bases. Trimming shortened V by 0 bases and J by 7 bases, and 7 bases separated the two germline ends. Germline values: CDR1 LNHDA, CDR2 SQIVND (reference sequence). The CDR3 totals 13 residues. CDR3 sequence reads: CASSIDQGNEQFF. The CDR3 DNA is TGTGCCAGTAGTATAGATCAGGGGAATGAGCAGTTCTTC.

CDR3 DNA: TGCGCCAGCAGCGAGGGACAGGGAAGCACAGATACGCAGTATTTT. As protein: CASSEGQGSTDTQYF. The genes are TRBV5-1 and TRBJ2-3, with TRBD1 identical over 9 bases. The germline V gene encodes CDR1 SGHRS and CDR2 YFSETQ. The CDR3 has 15 residues. Losses at the gene ends were 4 bases for V and 0 bases for J; bases not matched to a gene: 3.

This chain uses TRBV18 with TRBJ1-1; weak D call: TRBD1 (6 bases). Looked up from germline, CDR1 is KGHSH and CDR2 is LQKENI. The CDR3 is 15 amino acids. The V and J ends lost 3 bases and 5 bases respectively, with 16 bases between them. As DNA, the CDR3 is TGTGCCAGCTCACCTAAAGAACAGGGAAGGACTGAAGCTTTCTTT. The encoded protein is CASSPKEQGRTEAFF.

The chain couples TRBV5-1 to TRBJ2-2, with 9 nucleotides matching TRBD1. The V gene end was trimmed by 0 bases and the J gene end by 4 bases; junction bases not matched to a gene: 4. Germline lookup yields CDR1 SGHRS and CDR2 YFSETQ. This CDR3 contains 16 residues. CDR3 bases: TGCGCCAGCAGCTTGGAGGGACAGGGCTTCACCGGGGAGCTGTTTTTT. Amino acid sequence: CASSLEGQGFTGELFF.

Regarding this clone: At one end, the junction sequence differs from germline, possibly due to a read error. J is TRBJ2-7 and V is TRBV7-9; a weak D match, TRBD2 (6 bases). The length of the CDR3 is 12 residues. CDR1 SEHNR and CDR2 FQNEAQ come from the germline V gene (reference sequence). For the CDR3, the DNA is TGTTCCAGCACCTTCGGGGGTTACGAGCAGTACTTC. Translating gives CSSTFGGYEQYF.

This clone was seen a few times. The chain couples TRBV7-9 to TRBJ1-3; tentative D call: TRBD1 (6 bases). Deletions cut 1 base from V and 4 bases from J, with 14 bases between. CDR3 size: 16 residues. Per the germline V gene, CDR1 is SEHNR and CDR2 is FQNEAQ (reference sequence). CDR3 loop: CASSLGPWGRGNTIYF. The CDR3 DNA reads TGTGCCAGCAGCTTAGGGCCGTGGGGGCGCGGAAACACCATATATTTT.

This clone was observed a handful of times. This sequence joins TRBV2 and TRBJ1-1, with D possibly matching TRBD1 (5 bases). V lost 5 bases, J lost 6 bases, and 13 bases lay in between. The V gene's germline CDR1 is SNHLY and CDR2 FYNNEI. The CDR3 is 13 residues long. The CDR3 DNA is TGTGCCAGCAGTCCACTTGGGGGGGCTGAAGCTTTCTTT. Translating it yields CASSPLGGAEAFF.

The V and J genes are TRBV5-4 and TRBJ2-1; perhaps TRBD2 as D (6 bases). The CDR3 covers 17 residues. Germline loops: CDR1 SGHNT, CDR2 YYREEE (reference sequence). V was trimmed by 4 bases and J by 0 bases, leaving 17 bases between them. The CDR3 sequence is CASSSRMGGSSYNEQFF. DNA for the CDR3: TGTGCCAGCAGCAGCCGGATGGGAGGCTCCTCCTACAATGAGCAGTTCTTC.

CDR3 in amino acids: CATFGNTIYF. The CDR3 nucleotides are TGTGCCACCTTCGGAAACACCATATATTTT. The J gene is TRBJ1-3, the V gene TRBV28; D unclear. The CDR3 is 10 residues long. Per the germline V gene, CDR1 is MDHEN and CDR2 is SYDVKM. The V and J ends lost 10 bases and 4 bases respectively, with 5 bases between them.

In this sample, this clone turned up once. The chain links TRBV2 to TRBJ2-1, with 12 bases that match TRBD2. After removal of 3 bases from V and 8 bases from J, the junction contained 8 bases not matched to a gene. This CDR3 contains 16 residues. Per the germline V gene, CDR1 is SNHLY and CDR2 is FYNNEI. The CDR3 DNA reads TGTGCCAGCAGTGATCCCGGGACTAGCGGGCTCGATGAGCAGTTCTTC. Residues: CASSDPGTSGLDEQFF.

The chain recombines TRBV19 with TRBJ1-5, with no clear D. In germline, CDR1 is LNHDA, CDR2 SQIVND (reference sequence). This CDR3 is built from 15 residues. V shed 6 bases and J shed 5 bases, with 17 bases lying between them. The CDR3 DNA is TGTGCCAGTAGCTTCTCAGGAGGGATGGATCAGCCCCAGCATTTT. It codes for CASSFSGGMDQPQHF.

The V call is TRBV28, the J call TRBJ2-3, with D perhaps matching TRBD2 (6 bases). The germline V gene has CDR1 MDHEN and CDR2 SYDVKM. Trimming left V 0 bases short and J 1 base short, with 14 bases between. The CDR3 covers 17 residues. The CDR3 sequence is CASSLCERAPCTDTQYF. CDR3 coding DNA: TGTGCCAGCAGTTTATGCGAGCGGGCCCCATGCACAGATACGCAGTATTTT.

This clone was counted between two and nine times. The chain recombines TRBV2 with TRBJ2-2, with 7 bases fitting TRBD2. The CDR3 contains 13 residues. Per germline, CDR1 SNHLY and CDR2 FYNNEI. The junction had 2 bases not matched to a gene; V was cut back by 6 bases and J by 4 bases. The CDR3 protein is CASRLASTGELFF. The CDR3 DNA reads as TGTGCCAGCAGACTAGCGAGCACCGGGGAGCTGTTTTTT.

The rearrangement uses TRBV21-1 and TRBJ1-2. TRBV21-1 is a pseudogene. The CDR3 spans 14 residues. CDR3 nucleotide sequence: TGTGCCAGCAGCAAAGGGTGGGAGGCGGGTGGCTACACCTTC. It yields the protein CASSKGWEAGGYTF.

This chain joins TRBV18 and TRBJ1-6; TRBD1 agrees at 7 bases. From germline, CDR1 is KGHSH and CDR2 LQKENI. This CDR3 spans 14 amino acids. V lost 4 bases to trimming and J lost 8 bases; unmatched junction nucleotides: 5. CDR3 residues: CASSLRDRDSPLHF. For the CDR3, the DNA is TGTGCCAGCTCACTAAGGGACAGAGATTCACCCCTCCACTTT.

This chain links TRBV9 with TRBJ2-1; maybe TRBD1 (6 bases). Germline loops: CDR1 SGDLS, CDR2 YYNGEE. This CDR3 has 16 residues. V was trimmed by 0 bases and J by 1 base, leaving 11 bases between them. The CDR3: CASSVGVGGSYNEQFF. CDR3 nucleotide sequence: TGTGCCAGCAGCGTAGGGGTAGGGGGTTCCTACAATGAGCAGTTCTTC. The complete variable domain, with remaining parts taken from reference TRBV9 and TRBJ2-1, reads DSGVTQTPKHLITATGQRVTLRCSPRSGDLSVYWYQQSLDQGLQFLIQYYNGEERAKGNILERFSAQQFPDLHSELNLSSLELGDSALYFCASSVGVGGSYNEQFFGPGTRLTVL.

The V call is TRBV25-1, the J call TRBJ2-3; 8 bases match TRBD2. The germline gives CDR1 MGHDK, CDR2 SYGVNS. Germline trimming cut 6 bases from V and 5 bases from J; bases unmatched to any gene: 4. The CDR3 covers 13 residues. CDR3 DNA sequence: TGTGCCAGCAGCCCAGCGGGAGAAGATACGCAGTATTTT. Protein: CASSPAGEDTQYF.

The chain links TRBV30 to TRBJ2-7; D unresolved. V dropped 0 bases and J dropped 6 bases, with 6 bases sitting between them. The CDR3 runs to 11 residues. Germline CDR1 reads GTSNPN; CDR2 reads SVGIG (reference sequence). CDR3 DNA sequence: TGTGCCTGGAGTGTAATCTCCGAGCAGTACTTC. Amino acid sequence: CAWSVISEQYF.